This note documents a single T cell receptor (beta chain) sequence. There is no known antigen for this receptor. Within one base of it there is no much larger clone, and no base qualities were kept. This record belongs to a study of cytomegalovirus exposure and HLA in healthy donors (TCRdb year 2017). For the study in its entirety: In an earlier analysis of roughly 590 of the donors, roughly 300 Gb of sequence data and 117 million unique TCR beta sequences from about 179 million T cells were reported. The study profiled the T cell repertoires of approximately 700 subjects by immunosequencing and related them to cytomegalovirus serostatus. Of the roughly 400 genotyped donors, roughly 80% fell in the genetic ancestry cluster associated with self-reported Caucasian donors. In addition to the first cohort of around 670 subjects, a separate validation cohort of 120 different subjects was used. The number of typed donors differed by locus: about 629-640 for A, B, C, DRB1 and DQB1; some 540 for DQA1; approximately 610 for DPA1; and about 450 for DPB1. Several DR-DQ haplotypes were treated as single units for association and clustering because of strong linkage in the cohort. Rather than drawing on any new phenotypic data, the later analysis identified candidate immune exposures from TCR beta sequences and the way those sequences occurred across donors. Every repertoire in the discovery cohort had been generated on one and the same sequencing platform. A later analysis re-examined previously published TCR beta repertoires from over 500 donors and added high-resolution HLA genotyping to investigate patterns of TCR occurrence. The aim of the study was to test whether cataloging public T cell receptors could identify signatures of past pathogen exposure. Roughly 300 gigabases of sequencing data and around 88 million unique TCR sequences made up an early release that covered approximately 650 HLA-typed donors. To predict cytomegalovirus infection status, the study brought together high-throughput TCR immunosequencing, statistical association of individual TCRs with disease status, and machine learning. A later genetic analysis took genome-wide SNP genotypes for about three fifths of the roughly 700 donors and used that subset as a discovery cohort. Class I and class II HLA loci were covered by the typing at four-digit resolution. In an earlier analysis of more than 550 of the donors, high-throughput TCR beta sequencing was used to judge whether each TCR beta V gene segment behaved as functional or pseudogenic. Across 398 genotyped donors of the cohort, an average of 235,054 unique TCR beta nucleotide sequences per donor were sequenced, and approximately 19% of those sequences were non-productive. Alongside the repertoire data, information on donor age, sex, ethnicity and CMV serostatus was compiled.

Study-level results and caveats: Because the 87-base-pair reads could not distinguish some IMGT-functional V segments, including TRBV6-2 and TRBV6-3, those segments were excluded. A total of around 150 TCR beta chains were listed by the study as associated with cytomegalovirus. In an earlier analysis of approximately 590 of the donors, most TCR beta V segments were observed in productive rearrangements about 90% or about 30% of the time, broadly matching IMGT annotations. In vitro tests confirmed that three of the cytomegalovirus-associated TCR beta chains recognize cytomegalovirus antigens. In a later analysis, the rate of TCR association differed among HLA loci, with DRB1 alleles having the most associated TCRs and HLA-C alleles having the fewest. A further reported finding was that TCR beta sequences accurately predicted the HLA-A and HLA-B alleles for most subjects in the first cohort. Linkage disequilibrium might explain the correlated functional status among segregating V segments, but an unknown experimental factor could not be excluded. Only TCR beta chains were sequenced in this cohort, and the absence of alpha or paired-chain data limited detectable features. In a later genetic analysis, a missense DCLRE1C variant was associated with V-gene and J-gene trimming of TCR beta chains, and the association was replicated in an independent cohort. It was suggested by the authors that the approach could potentially be generalized to other disease states and immunological phenotypes. Across donors, most TCR sequences were observed very rarely, whereas some public TCRs were present in many individuals. The sequencing pipeline was judged likely to have produced a cluster of highly shared sequence variants as a technical artifact. The only immune exposure information available for the cohort was CMV serostatus. According to a later analysis, most CMV-associated TCR beta chains appeared to be HLA-restricted, and the HLA associations seemed to be driven largely by CMV exposure. In a later genetic analysis, fewer N-insertions in productive TCRs were reported among donors in an Asian-associated ancestry cluster than the roughly 700-donor mean. A later analysis associated about 17,000 TCR beta sequences with specific HLA alleles at a false discovery rate of 0.05. A later analysis reported that several top co-occurrence clusters appeared linked to parvovirus B19, influenza, CMV and Epstein-Barr virus. Roughly uniform sequencing depth across donors was assumed in presence/absence analyses, although this assumption may not hold. Around 16 rarely observed V segments, including chromosome 9 orphons, were excluded from the earlier analysis of some 590 of the donors because counts were too low. Assigning TCR associations to individual alleles was difficult when HLA alleles, especially DR and DQ, strongly co-occurred. HLA typing was unavailable for some donors at each locus, so association tests used only the typed subset. A later analysis found that HLA-associated TCR beta chains were more clonally expanded and had lower generation probabilities than equally common non-associated chains. The classifier was reported to diagnose cytomegalovirus status with high specificity and sensitivity in both the original cohort and the validation cohort.

The cohort comprised some 700 healthy bone marrow donors. Cohort members were all nominally healthy when sampled, although unrecorded immune exposures were likely present. The donor tested CMV seronegative, placing the donor among the 350 or so seronegative members of the cohort. A peripheral blood sample was collected from each donor, and TCR beta sequencing was performed on peripheral blood mononuclear cells. Genomic DNA extraction from the blood cell samples was performed with the Qiagen DNeasy Blood Extraction Kit. Library construction relied on the immunoSEQ multiplex PCR assay. For the multiplex PCR, a mixture combining 60 forward primers for TCR Vbeta segments and 13 reverse primers for TCR Jbeta segments was used. A multiplex PCR assay on genomic DNA amplified the CDR3 region of rearranged TCR beta genes. Amplified TCR beta libraries were sequenced as 87-base-pair reads on the Illumina HiSeq System. On the study's bioinformatics: A later analysis tallied around 80 million unique TCR beta chains across the 666 repertoires, and around 9.9 million of those chains were shared by two or more donors. Raw reads were error-corrected and collapsed into unique sequences by a nearest-neighbor algorithm in which closely related sequences were merged to remove PCR and sequencing errors. Alignment of CDR3 sequences to IMGT reference sequences was used to assign V, D and J gene segments. Each retained sequence needed at least a six-nucleotide match to both a V gene segment and a J gene segment. A rearrangement was called productive if the CDR3 had no stop codons and remained in frame with V and J, and every other rearrangement was called non-productive. CDR3 was defined according to IMGT convention as the region running from the second conserved V-encoded cysteine to the conserved J-encoded phenylalanine. The earlier analysis of some 540 of the donors excluded any sequence lacking an unambiguous match to a single V gene segment. In an earlier analysis of several hundred of the donors, a V segment was called functional when productive rearrangements were above 56.7%, and segregating when the standard deviation between donors exceeded 5%. A statistical classification framework was built for diagnosing cytomegalovirus status from the catalog of TCR beta chain sequences. V and J gene assignment, in a later analysis, came from comparing TCR nucleotide sequences with IMGT/GENE-DB human TR gene sequences. A later analysis assigned CDR3 sequences and most-parsimonious VDJ recombination scenarios with the TCRdist pipeline. In a later analysis, each TCR beta chain was defined by its CDR3 amino acid sequence together with its V-gene family, and reads without a unique V-gene family were excluded. As a way to deal with suspected cross-contamination and a sequencing artifact, a later analysis dropped approximately 590 nucleotide sequences that were highly shared and had low generation probability. A later analysis calculated a clonal expansion index for each public chain from normalized within-repertoire ranks of inferred template counts. Generation probabilities in a later analysis came from a VDJ recombination model fitted to out-of-frame rearrangements, and those results were checked against IGoR. Hypergeometric tests were used in a later analysis to score TCR-TCR, TCR-HLA and TCR-CMV co-occurrence, with a repertoire-size bias correction applied to the TCR pairs. To estimate false discovery rates, a later analysis permuted the HLA or CMV assignments 20 times. In a later analysis, co-occurring TCRs were grouped using DBSCAN, and TCRdist sequence similarity was added for clustering within HLA-allele-positive subsets. Repertoires with fewer than 30,000 or more than 120,000 public chains were left out of co-occurrence clustering, as were roughly five repertoires with anomalous nucleotide sharing. The table was pulled from immuneACCESS by TCRdb, which kept in-frame rearrangements only. Such tables lose some clones; where checked, under half of the loss comes from unresolved V genes, and the rest has no known cause. V, J and clone size are taken as reported in that table, and D and trimming were inferred from the DNA itself. This sample gives around 110,000 clones in total; 70% to 75% of them show up just once. The top ten clones comprise 1.6% of the sample.

Via the germline V gene, CDR1 is MGHDK and CDR2 SYGVNS. The germline ends are 19 bases apart after V is trimmed by 3 bases and J by 5 bases. The CDR3 runs 17 amino acids, cysteine and phenylalanine included. Only CDR3 DNA is held: 51 bases, read in frame from base 1. The specimen sequenced was PBMCs. This clonotype was sampled from a young woman in good health and CMV-seronegative. The chain was built from TRBV25-1 and TRBJ1-4, with TRBD1 perhaps the D gene, on 5 matching bases. The CDR3 protein is CASSEILGAGENEKLFF. Here is the DNA: TGTGCCAGCAGTGAGATCTTAGGGGCAGGAGAGAATGAAAAACTGTTTTTT.